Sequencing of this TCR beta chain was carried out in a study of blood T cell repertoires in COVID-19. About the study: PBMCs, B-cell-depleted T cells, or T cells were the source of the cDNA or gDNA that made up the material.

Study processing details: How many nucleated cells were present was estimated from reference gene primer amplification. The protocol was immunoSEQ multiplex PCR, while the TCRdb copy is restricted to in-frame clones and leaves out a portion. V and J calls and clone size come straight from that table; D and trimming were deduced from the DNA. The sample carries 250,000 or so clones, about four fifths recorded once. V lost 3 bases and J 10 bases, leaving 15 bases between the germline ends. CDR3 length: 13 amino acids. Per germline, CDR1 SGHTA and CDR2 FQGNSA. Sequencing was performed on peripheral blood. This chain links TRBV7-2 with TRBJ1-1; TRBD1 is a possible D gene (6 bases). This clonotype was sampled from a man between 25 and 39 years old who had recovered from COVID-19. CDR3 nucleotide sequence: TGTGCCAGCAGCTTGGAGGGGGGGTATCGAGCTTTCTTT. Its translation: CASSLEGGYRAFF.